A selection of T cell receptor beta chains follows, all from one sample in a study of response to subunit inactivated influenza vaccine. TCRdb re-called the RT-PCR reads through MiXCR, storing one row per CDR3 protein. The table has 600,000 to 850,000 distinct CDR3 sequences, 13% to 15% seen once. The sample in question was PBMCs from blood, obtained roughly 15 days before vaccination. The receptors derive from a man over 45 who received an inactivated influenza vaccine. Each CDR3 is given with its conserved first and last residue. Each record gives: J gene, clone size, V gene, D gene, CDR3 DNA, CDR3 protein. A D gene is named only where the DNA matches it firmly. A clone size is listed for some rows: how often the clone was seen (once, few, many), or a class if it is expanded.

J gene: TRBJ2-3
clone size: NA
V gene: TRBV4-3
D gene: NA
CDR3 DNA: TGCGCCAGCAGCCACGGACGGGTCTACACAGATACGCAGTATTTT
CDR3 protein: CASSHGRVYTDTQYF

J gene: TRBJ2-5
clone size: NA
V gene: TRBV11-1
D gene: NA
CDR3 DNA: TGTGCCAGCAGCTACCCCTTATGGACATCCCCCAGGGGAGAGACCCAGTACTTC
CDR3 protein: CASSYPLWTSPRGETQYF

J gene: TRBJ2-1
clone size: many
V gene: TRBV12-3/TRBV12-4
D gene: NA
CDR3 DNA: TGTGCCAGCAGCTTCGGTAGCTACAATGAGCAGTTCTTC
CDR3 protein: CASSFGSYNEQFF

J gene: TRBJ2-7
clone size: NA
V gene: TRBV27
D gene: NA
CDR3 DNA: TGTGCCAGCAGTTTATTGGGTCGAGGGACTGAGCAGTACTTC
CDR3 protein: CASSLLGRGTEQYF

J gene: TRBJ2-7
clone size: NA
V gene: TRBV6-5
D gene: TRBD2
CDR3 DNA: TGTGCCAGCAGTTACCCGACTAGCGGGTTCTCCTACGAGCAGTACTTC
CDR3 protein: CASSYPTSGFSYEQYF

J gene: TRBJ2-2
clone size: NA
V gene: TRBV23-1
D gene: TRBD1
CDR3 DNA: TGCGCCAGCAGTCAGGGGACAGGAGGAGCCGGGGAGCTGTTTTTT
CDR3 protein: CASSQGTGGAGELFF

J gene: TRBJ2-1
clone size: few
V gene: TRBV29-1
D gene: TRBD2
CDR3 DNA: TGCAGCGTTGGGATAGCGGGAGCTGGGGGTGAGCAGTTCTTC
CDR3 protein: CSVGIAGAGGEQFF

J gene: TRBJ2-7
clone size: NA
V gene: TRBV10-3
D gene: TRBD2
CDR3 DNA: TGTGCCATCAGTGAGGCGGGAGGCGGGTGCTACGAGCAGTACTTC
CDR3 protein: CAISEAGGGCYEQYF

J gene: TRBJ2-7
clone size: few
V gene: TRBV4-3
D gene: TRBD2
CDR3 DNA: TGCGCCAGCAGCGTTGGGACTAGCGGGACCACCCTCGAGCAGTACTTC
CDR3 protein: CASSVGTSGTTLEQYF

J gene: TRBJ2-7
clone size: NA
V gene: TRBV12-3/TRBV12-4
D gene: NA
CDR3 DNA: TGTGCCAGCGCTTGGGGGGTGAACGACGAGCAGTACTTC
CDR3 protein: CASAWGVNDEQYF

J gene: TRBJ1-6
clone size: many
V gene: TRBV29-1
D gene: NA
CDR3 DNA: TGCAGCGTTGGGAACCTTAATTCACCCCTCCACTTT
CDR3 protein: CSVGNLNSPLHF

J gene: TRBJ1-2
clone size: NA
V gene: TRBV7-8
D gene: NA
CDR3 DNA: TGTGCCAGCAGCGATACAGGGAGAAACTATGGCTACACCTTC
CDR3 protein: CASSDTGRNYGYTF

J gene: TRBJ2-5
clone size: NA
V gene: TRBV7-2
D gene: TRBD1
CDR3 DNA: TGTGCCAGCAGCTTAGGGCGGACAGGGGTTATAGAGACCCAGTACTTC
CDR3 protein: CASSLGRTGVIETQYF

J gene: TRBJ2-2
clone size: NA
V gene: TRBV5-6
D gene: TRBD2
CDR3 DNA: TGTGCCAGCAGCTTGACGTTGGGACTAGCGCTGACCGGGGAGCTGTTTTTT
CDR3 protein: CASSLTLGLALTGELFF

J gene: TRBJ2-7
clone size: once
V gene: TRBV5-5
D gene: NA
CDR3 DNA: TGTGCCAGCAGCCAATCTGAGGACCAATCAAAATTCGGCGAGCAGTACTTC
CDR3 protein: CASSQSEDQSKFGEQYF

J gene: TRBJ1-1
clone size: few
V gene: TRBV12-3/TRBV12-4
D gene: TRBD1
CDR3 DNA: TGTGCCAGCAGTCGAGGGGGCGTCACTGAAGCTTTCTTT
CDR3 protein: CASSRGGVTEAFF

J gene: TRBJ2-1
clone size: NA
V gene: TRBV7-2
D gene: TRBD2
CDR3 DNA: TGTGCCAGCAGCAGGACGACTAGCGGGACGAAGGAGCAGTTCTTC
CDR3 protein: CASSRTTSGTKEQFF

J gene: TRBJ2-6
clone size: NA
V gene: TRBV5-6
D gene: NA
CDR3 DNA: TGTGCCATCGGCCCCGGGTTCGGGGCCAACGTCCTGACTTTC
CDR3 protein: CAIGPGFGANVLTF

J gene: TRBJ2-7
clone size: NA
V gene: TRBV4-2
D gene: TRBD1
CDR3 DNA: TGTGCCAGCAGCCAAGTGGCCCAGGGGGCCTACGAGCAGTACTTC
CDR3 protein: CASSQVAQGAYEQYF

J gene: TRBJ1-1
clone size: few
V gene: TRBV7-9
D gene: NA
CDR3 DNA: TGTGCCAGCAGCCCAAGGACGGAGGTCACGGCTGAAGCTTTCTTT
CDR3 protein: CASSPRTEVTAEAFF

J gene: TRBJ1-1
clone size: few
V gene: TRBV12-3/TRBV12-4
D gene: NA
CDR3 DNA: TGTGCCAGCACCCCGCCCCGGTCTCCAAGGGCCCACATGAACACTGAAGCTTTCTTT
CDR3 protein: CASTPPRSPRAHMNTEAFF

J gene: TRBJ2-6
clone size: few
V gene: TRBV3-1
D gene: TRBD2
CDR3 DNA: TGTGCCAGCAGCTCGCGGACTAGCGGGGGCTACTCTGGGGCCAACGTCCTGACTTTC
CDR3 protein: CASSSRTSGGYSGANVLTF

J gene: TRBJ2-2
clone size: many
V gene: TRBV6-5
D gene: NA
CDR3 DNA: TGTGCCAGCAGTTACCCCGCCTCCGGGGAGCTGTTTTTT
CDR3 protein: CASSYPASGELFF

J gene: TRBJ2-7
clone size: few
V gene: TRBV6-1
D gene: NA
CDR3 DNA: TGTGCCAGCAGGCAGGGTACCTACGAGCAGTACTTC
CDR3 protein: CASRQGTYEQYF

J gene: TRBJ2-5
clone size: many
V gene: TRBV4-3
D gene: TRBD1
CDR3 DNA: TGCGCCAGCAGCCCGGGACAGGGGGACCAAGAGACCCAGTACTTC
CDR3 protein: CASSPGQGDQETQYF

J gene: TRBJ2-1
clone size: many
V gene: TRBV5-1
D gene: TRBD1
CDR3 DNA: TGCGCCAGCAGTCGAAGGACAGGGGACAATGAGCAGTTCTTC
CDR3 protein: CASSRRTGDNEQFF

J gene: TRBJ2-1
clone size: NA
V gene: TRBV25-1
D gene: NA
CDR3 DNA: TGTGCCAGCAGTAAATCGGGGGTTTTAAATGAGCAGTTCTTC
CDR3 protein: CASSKSGVLNEQFF

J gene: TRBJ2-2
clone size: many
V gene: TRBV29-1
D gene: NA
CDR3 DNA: TGCAGCGCCCAGGGAGCGTGGAACACCGGGGAGCTGTTTTTT
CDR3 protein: CSAQGAWNTGELFF

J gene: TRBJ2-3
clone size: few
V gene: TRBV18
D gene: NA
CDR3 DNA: TGTGCCAGCTCACCACCGGGGGCCGGGGGTACGCAGTATTTT
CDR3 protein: CASSPPGAGGTQYF

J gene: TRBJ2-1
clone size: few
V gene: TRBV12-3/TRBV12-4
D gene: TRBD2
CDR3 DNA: TGTGCCAGCACTACTCGGGGGGGGGCAACGGACAATGAGCAGTTCTTC
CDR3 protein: CASTTRGGATDNEQFF

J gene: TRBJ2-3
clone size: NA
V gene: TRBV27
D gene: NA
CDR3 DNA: TGTGCCAGCAGTTCACGAGGAGATACGCAGTATTTT
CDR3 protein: CASSSRGDTQYF

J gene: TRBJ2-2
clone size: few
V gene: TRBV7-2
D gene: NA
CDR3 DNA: TGTGCCAGCAGCTTTTATTTCGAGGGAGTTAATACCGGGGAGCTGTTTTTT
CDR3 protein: CASSFYFEGVNTGELFF

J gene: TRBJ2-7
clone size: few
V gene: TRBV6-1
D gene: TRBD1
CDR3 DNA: TGTGCCAGCAGTGCTACGGGACAGGGGTATAGCTCCTACGAGCAGTACTTC
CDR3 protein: CASSATGQGYSSYEQYF

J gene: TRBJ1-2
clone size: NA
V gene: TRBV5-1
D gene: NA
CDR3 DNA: TGCGCCAGCAGCTGGACGATGACCCGGGACCCCGGCGGTGGCTACACCTTC
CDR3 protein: CASSWTMTRDPGGGYTF

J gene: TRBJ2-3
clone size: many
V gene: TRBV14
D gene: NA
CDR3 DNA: TGTGCCAGCAGCCAAGAAGGGGTCAAGAGGCAGTATTTT
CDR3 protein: CASSQEGVKRQYF

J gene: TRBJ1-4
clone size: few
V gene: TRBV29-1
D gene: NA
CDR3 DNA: TGCAGCGTTGAAGTCATCGGGGAGTCGGAAAAACTGTTTTTT
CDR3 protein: CSVEVIGESEKLFF

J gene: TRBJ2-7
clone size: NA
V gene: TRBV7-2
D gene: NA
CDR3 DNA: TGTGCCAGCAGCTTAGAAAGAGACAGTCCTAGCTACGAGCAGTACTTC
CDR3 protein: CASSLERDSPSYEQYF

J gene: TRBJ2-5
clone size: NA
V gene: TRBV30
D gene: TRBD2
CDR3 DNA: TGTGCCTGGAGGGTAGCGGGAGGCCAAGAGACCCAGTACTTC
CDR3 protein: CAWRVAGGQETQYF

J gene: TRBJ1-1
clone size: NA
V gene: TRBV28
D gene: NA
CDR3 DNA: TGTGCCAGCAAGCTGGGGGGGACCACTGAAGCTTTCTTT
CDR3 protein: CASKLGGTTEAFF

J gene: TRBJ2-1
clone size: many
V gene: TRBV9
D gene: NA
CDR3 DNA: TGTGCCAGCAGCGTAGATTACGGGGGCACGGGCAATGAGCAGTTCTTC
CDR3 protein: CASSVDYGGTGNEQFF

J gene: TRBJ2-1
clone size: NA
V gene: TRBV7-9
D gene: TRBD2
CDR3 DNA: TGTGCCAGCAGACCGACTAGCATCCCCTACAATGAGCAGTTCTTC
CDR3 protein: CASRPTSIPYNEQFF

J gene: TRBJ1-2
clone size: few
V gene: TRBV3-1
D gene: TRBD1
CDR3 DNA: TGTGCCAGCAGCCCGACAGGGGAAATAAACTATGGCTACACCTTC
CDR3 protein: CASSPTGEINYGYTF

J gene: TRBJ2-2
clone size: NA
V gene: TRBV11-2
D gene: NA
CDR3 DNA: TGTGCCAGCAGCTTCATTAAAGGGAGAACCGGGGAGCTGTTTTTT
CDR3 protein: CASSFIKGRTGELFF